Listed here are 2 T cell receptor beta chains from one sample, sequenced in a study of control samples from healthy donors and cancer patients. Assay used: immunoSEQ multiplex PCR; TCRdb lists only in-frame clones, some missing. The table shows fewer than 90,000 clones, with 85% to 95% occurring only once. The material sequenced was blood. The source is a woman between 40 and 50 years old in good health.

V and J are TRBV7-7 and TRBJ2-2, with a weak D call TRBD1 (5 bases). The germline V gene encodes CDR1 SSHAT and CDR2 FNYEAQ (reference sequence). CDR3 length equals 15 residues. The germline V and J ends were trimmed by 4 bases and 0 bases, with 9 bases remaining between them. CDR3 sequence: CASSYDSPNTGELFF. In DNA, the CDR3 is TGTGCCAGCAGCTACGACAGTCCGAACACCGGGGAGCTGTTTTTT.

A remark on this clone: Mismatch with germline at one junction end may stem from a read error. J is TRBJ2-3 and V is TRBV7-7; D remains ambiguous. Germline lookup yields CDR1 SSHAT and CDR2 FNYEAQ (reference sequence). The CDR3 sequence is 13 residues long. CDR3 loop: CASSKVDTDTQYF. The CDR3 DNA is TGTGCTAGCAGCAAGGTTGACACAGATACGCAGTATTTT.